This TCR beta chain was captured in a study of identical twins. General study points: Conclusions were drawn cross-sectionally by statistical analysis, without following the same donors. There is a chance that invariant MAIT and iNKT cells partially muddied zero-insertion analyses. When twins shared out-of-frame alpha sequences, those sequences had excess low generation probability.

TCRdb re-analysed the 5' RACE reads in MiXCR, keeping a single row per CDR3 protein. The top ten hold around 12% of the sample, which has hundreds of thousands of distinct CDR3 sequences, about 20% seen once. For this clonotype: The target antigen is unknown.

Per germline, CDR1 DFQATT and CDR2 SNEGSKA (reference sequence). The V gene lost 3 bases and the J gene lost 4 bases, with 15 bases spanning the gap. CDR3 length equals 14 residues. The data also belong to a second study, concerning T cells expressing NK-cell markers.

The material sequenced was PBMCs. J is TRBJ2-5 and V is TRBV20-1; possible D gene TRBD1, 5 bases. The TCR comes from a woman aged 18-29 years in good health. CDR3 amino acids: CSARNAQGPETQYF. In DNA form, the CDR3 reads TGCAGTGCTAGGAATGCGCAGGGTCCAGAGACCCAGTACTTC.